Sequencing of this T cell receptor (beta chain) was carried out in a study of early T cells in non-severe SARS-CoV-2 infection. Researchers tagged individual cDNA molecules with unique molecular identifiers. TCRdb called the 5' RACE reads again in MiXCR, with one record for every CDR3 protein. The sample has fewer than 85,000 distinct CDR3 sequences; around 16% are singletons. This clonotype turned up a few times. Per the germline V gene, CDR1 is SNHLY and CDR2 is FYNNEI. V dropped 3 bases and J dropped 7 bases, with 22 bases sitting between them. This CDR3 has 16 amino acids. The sample consisted of whole blood. The chain uses TRBV2 and TRBJ2-7, with D possibly being TRBD2 (5 bases). The sequence derives from an adult who was a healthcare worker with PCR-confirmed SARS-CoV-2 infection or an uninfected control (not recorded which). CDR3 amino acids: CASSDFGGGLTGEQYF. The CDR3 region has the DNA TGTGCCAGCAGTGACTTTGGCGGCGGGCTAACGGGGGAGCAGTACTTC.